The 22 T cell receptor beta chains below all came from one sample that was sequenced in a study of T cell responses to AZD1222 COVID-19 vaccine. Method: immunoSEQ multiplex PCR; TCRdb's copy keeps in-frame clones and lacks some. The table has about 56,000 clones, about 86% seen once; the top ten hold over 15%. The sample here was peripheral blood, taken on day 0 of AZD1222 vaccination. Every receptor here comes from an adult in good health.

The chain joins TRBV28 to TRBJ1-1; TRBD1 agrees at 7 bases. Germline V CDR1 and CDR2: MDHEN, SYDVKM. After removal of 6 bases from V and 5 bases from J, the junction contained 9 bases not matched to a gene. This CDR3 comprises 14 residues. The chain's CDR3 is CASSRDSWGTEAFF. The CDR3 region has the DNA TGTGCCAGCAGCCGGGACAGTTGGGGTACTGAAGCTTTCTTT.

The V call is TRBV2, the J call TRBJ1-6; 7 nucleotides agree with TRBD1. Unmatched junction bases numbered 12, after V lost 9 bases and J lost 10 bases. Germline CDR1 and CDR2: SNHLY and FYNNEI. CDR3 length: 14 amino acids. The CDR3 region is CARRIGTAGSPLHF. The CDR3 nucleotides are TGTGCCAGGAGAATCGGGACAGCCGGGTCACCCCTCCACTTT.

The rearrangement uses TRBV2 and TRBJ2-1; D is possibly TRBD1 (5 bases). The CDR3 is made up of 13 amino acids. Germline CDR1 and CDR2: SNHLY and FYNNEI. Between the trimmed V and J ends, which lost 3 bases and 4 bases, there was a span of 7 bases. DNA for the CDR3: TGTGCCAGCAGTGATAGGGGATACAATGAGCAGTTCTTC. This translates into CASSDRGYNEQFF.

The V gene is TRBV28, the J gene TRBJ1-1; 7 bases match TRBD1. The CDR3 sequence is 17 residues long. Per the germline V gene, CDR1 is MDHEN and CDR2 is SYDVKM. V trimming: 4 bases; J trimming: 6 bases; junction bases outside the gene matches: 17. Here the CDR3 reads CASSSTGRRSKVAEAFF. The CDR3 region has the DNA TGTGCCAGCAGTTCGACAGGGCGGCGGTCCAAGGTGGCTGAAGCTTTCTTT.

The chain couples TRBV7-9 to TRBJ1-2; possible D gene TRBD1, 6 bases. Trimming shortened V by 3 bases and J by 7 bases, and 12 bases separated the two germline ends. The CDR3 is 13 amino acids. Germline V CDR1 and CDR2: SEHNR, FQNEAQ (reference sequence). This chain's CDR3 is CASSFNRAIGYTF. The CDR3 DNA is TGTGCCAGCAGCTTTAACAGGGCTATTGGCTACACCTTC.

This chain links TRBV6-5 with TRBJ2-7; D gene ambiguous. Germline V gene lookup returns CDR1 MNHEY and CDR2 SVGAGI. V was pared by 4 bases and J by 3 bases, with 16 bases between. The length of the CDR3 is 15 residues. CDR3 coding DNA: TGTGCCAGCAGTTTGTTCAGCCTAGAGGACTACGAGCAGTACTTC. This codes for CASSLFSLEDYEQYF.

The J gene is TRBJ2-6, the V gene TRBV28; D remains ambiguous. CDR1 is MDHEN, CDR2 SYDVKM, per germline. Trimming removed 4 bases from V and 0 bases from J, with 7 bases in between. The CDR3 runs to 15 residues. This chain's CDR3 is CASSYAHSGANVLTF. The CDR3 DNA follows: TGTGCCAGCAGTTATGCCCACTCTGGGGCCAACGTCCTGACTTTC. Drawing the rest from reference TRBV28 and TRBJ2-6, the complete variable domain is DVKVTQSSRYLVKRTGEKVFLECVQDMDHENMFWYRQDPGLGLRLIYFSYDVKMKEKGDIPEGYSVSREKKERFSLILESASTNQTSMYLCASSYAHSGANVLTFGAGSRLTVL.

This chain uses TRBV5-4 with TRBJ2-5; D might be TRBD1 (6 bases). Trimming left V 4 bases short and J 0 bases short, with 13 bases between. Germline V gene sequence: CDR1 SGHNT, CDR2 YYREEE (reference sequence). This CDR3 is 15 amino acids long. CDR3 loop: CASSGTGWDQETQYF. For the CDR3, the DNA is TGTGCCAGCAGCGGTACAGGGTGGGACCAAGAGACCCAGTACTTC. The entire variable domain, with the rest obtained from reference TRBV5-4 and TRBJ2-5, is as follows: ETGVTQSPTHLIKTRGQQVTLRCSSQSGHNTVSWYQQALGQGPQFIFQYYREEENGRGNFPPRFSGLQFPNYSSELNVNALELDDSALYLCASSGTGWDQETQYFGPGTRLLVL.

This chain links TRBV7-2 with TRBJ1-5, with a possible D match to TRBD1 (5 bases). V lost 5 bases to trimming and J lost 4 bases, with 12 bases between them. CDR1 and CDR2 (germline): SGHTA, FQGNSA. The CDR3 has 14 residues. The CDR3 loop is CASSPSGSNQPQHF. As DNA, the CDR3 is TGTGCCAGCAGCCCATCAGGGTCTAATCAGCCCCAGCATTTT. The whole variable domain, remainder taken from reference TRBV7-2 and TRBJ1-5, is GAGVSQSPSNKVTEKGKDVELRCDPISGHTALYWYRQSLGQGLEFLIYFQGNSAPDKSGLPSDRFSAERTGGSVSTLTIQRTQQEDSAVYLCASSPSGSNQPQHFGDGTRLSIL.

The chain's CDR3 is CASSFRYEQFF. The CDR3 DNA reads TGTGCCAGCAGTTTCAGGTATGAGCAGTTCTTC. V gene TRBV28 combines with J gene TRBJ2-1; D not certain. Germline CDR1 is MDHEN and CDR2 is SYDVKM. The CDR3 has 11 amino acids. V gave up 3 bases and J gave up 8 bases, with 5 bases separating them.

This clone counts as medium-sized. The J gene is TRBJ2-2, the V gene TRBV5-4, with 8 bases aligning to TRBD1. CDR1 and CDR2 from the germline V gene are SGHNT and YYREEE (reference sequence). V dropped 7 bases and J dropped 4; count of bases not matched to a gene: 9. The CDR3 has 15 residues. This chain's CDR3 is CASAGTGAFTGELFF. In DNA form, the CDR3 reads TGTGCCAGCGCTGGGACAGGAGCTTTCACCGGGGAGCTGTTTTTT. Supplemented by reference TRBV5-4 and TRBJ2-2, the full variable domain reads ETGVTQSPTHLIKTRGQQVTLRCSSQSGHNTVSWYQQALGQGPQFIFQYYREEENGRGNFPPRFSGLQFPNYSSELNVNALELDDSALYLCASAGTGAFTGELFFGEGSRLTVL.

The chain has TRBV19 and TRBJ2-2; no firm D call. The V and J ends lost 7 bases and 6 bases respectively, with 15 bases between them. The CDR3 length is 14 residues. Germline V lookup: CDR1 LNHDA, CDR2 SQIVND (reference sequence). The CDR3 DNA reads TGTGCCAGTAAAGACCCGGAACCCTCCGGGGAGCTGTTTTTT. It translates to CASKDPEPSGELFF.

This clone was seen more than once but under ten times. The chain carries TRBV27 and TRBJ2-3; D is tentatively TRBD1 or TRBD2 (5 bases each). Germline V gene lookup returns CDR1 MNHEY and CDR2 SMNVEV (reference sequence). V was shortened by 2 bases and J by 7 bases, with 16 bases between the two germline ends. The CDR3 runs to 15 residues. The CDR3 sequence is CASSLLREKGNTQYF. The CDR3 DNA follows: TGTGCCAGCAGTTTACTTAGGGAGAAGGGGAATACGCAGTATTTT.

The count of this clone is one. The V gene is TRBV28, the J gene TRBJ1-2, with unresolved D. Per the germline V gene, CDR1 is MDHEN and CDR2 is SYDVKM. The CDR3 loop spans 13 amino acids. V lost 3 bases, J lost 4 bases, and 9 bases lay in between. The DNA for the CDR3 is TGTGCCAGCAGTTTGAACAGTCTCTATGGCTACACCTTC. Its protein is CASSLNSLYGYTF.

V gene TRBV6-5 combines with J gene TRBJ2-7; the D gene is possibly TRBD2 (5 bases). Germline V CDR1 and CDR2: MNHEY, SVGAGI. Between the trimmed V and J ends, which lost 8 bases and 3 bases, there was a span of 11 bases. This CDR3 has 12 amino acids. CDR3 loop: CASAGSLYEQYF. DNA of the CDR3: TGTGCCAGCGCGGGCAGTCTCTACGAGCAGTACTTC.

The chain employs TRBV15 and TRBJ1-2; D not resolved. The CDR3 spans 18 residues. V was cut by 5 bases and J by 4 bases, with 26 bases left in between. Germline V gene lookup returns CDR1 LNHNV and CDR2 YYDKDF (reference sequence). CDR3 in amino acids: CATSPDVGRLKLSYGYTF. DNA for the CDR3: TGTGCCACCAGCCCGGATGTCGGCCGCCTGAAGTTAAGCTATGGCTACACCTTC.

This clone was detected only a few times. The chain couples TRBV2 to TRBJ2-3; D ambiguous. With 1 base removed from V and 0 bases from J, the gap between germline ends came to 8 bases. Germline CDR1 SNHLY, CDR2 FYNNEI. The CDR3 totals 15 residues. The CDR3 nucleotides read TGTGCCAGCAGTGAAGAGCCAAGTAGCACAGATACGCAGTATTTT. As protein: CASSEEPSSTDTQYF.

The V call is TRBV3-1 (or the pseudogene TRBV3-2), the J call TRBJ1-1; possible D gene TRBD1, 6 bases. Trimming pared 0 bases from V and 3 bases from J, leaving 20 bases between. Germline V lookup: CDR1 LGHDT, CDR2 YNNKEL (reference sequence). The CDR3 contains 18 residues. CDR3 protein: CASSQDPWDIVKDTEAFF. DNA of the CDR3: TGTGCCAGCAGCCAAGACCCATGGGACATTGTGAAAGACACTGAAGCTTTCTTT.

V usage is TRBV9 and J usage is TRBJ2-3; TRBD2 matches 8 bases. The CDR3 has 16 amino acids. Germline V gene sequence: CDR1 SGDLS, CDR2 YYNGEE. V lost 1 base to trimming and J lost 7 bases; unmatched junction nucleotides: 11. The CDR3: CASSVNGLANENTQYF. Written as DNA, the CDR3 is TGTGCCAGCAGCGTAAACGGACTAGCAAATGAAAATACGCAGTATTTT.

This clone came up a few times. The chain has TRBV7-2 and TRBJ1-1; the D gene is possibly TRBD1 (5 bases). Trimming stripped 5 bases from V and 11 bases from J, with 21 bases between. Germline lookup yields CDR1 SGHTA and CDR2 FQGNSA. This CDR3 spans 14 amino acids. CDR3 protein: CASSPSREPMEAFF. In DNA, the CDR3 is TGTGCCAGCAGCCCAAGCAGGGAGCCAATGGAGGCTTTCTTT.

This rearrangement joins TRBV5-1 to TRBJ2-2, with a weak D call TRBD2 (6 bases). CDR3 length: 15 amino acids. The V gene's germline CDR1 is SGHRS and CDR2 YFSETQ. V was cut by 2 bases and J by 5 bases, with 13 bases left in between. DNA for the CDR3: TGCGCCAGCAGCTTCGAGACTAGTGTAACCGGGGAGCTGTTTTTT. It is translated as CASSFETSVTGELFF.

V is TRBV14 and J is TRBJ2-5, with 11 bases that match TRBD2. V was pared by 4 bases and J by 7 bases, with 2 bases of the junction left unmatched. Per the germline V gene, CDR1 is SGHDN and CDR2 is FVKESK. This CDR3 spans 13 amino acids. As DNA, the CDR3 is TGTGCCAGCAGCCTAGCGGGAGGGACGACCCAGTACTTC. Protein sequence: CASSLAGGTTQYF.